Described below is a single TCR beta chain sequence and its context. Its specificity is unknown. The data are from a study of T cell responses to AZD1222 COVID-19 vaccine. Overall study results and limits: Repertoires in all cases were sampled only once the peak T cell response had passed. A rise in Spike-specific TCR breadth and depth followed two AZD1222 doses. Within unmutated variant regions lay the reported targets of nearly half of spike-specific TCRs. Spike-spanning, vaccine-associated CD4 TCRs were dominant at 160-218 and 743-854.

V lost 0 bases, J lost 11 bases, and 10 bases stayed unmatched. Germline-derived CDR1 and CDR2 are MNHEY and SVGAGI. This CDR3 is 16 amino acids long. The repertoire was sequenced with immunoSEQ multiplex PCR; TCRdb's copy has only in-frame clones and lacks some. The sample holds some 170,000 clones, about 93% seen once. This chain uses TRBV6-5 with TRBJ1-6; 7 nucleotides agree with TRBD1. The specimen comprised peripheral blood, sampled 28 days after the second dose of the MenACWY control vaccine. The TCR sequence derives from an adult who received the MenACWY meningococcal vaccine as a control. CDR3 region: CASSYSILQGLAPLHF. CDR3 in DNA: TGTGCCAGCAGTTACTCGATTTTACAGGGGTTGGCACCCCTCCACTTT.